This entry lists 28 T cell receptor beta chains sequenced from one sample in a study of blood T cell repertoires in COVID-19. Assay: immunoSEQ multiplex PCR; the TCRdb copy retains only in-frame clones and omits some. The sample consists of about 120,000 clones, over 60% of them appearing once. Material: peripheral blood. These receptor sequences come from a human donor in a cohort sampled during active COVID-19.

The rearrangement uses TRBV11-2 and TRBJ2-5; D might be TRBD2 (7 bases). The V and J ends lost 3 bases and 5 bases respectively, with 13 bases between them. The V gene's germline CDR1 is SGHAT and CDR2 FQNNGV. The CDR3 extends over 14 amino acids. The CDR3 DNA follows: TGTGCCAGCAGCTTTAGGGGGGGCGGCGAGACCCAGTACTTC. As protein: CASSFRGGGETQYF.

This clone was observed once. The CDR3 loop is CASSQGQTYEQYF. CDR3 DNA sequence: TGTGCCAGCAGCCAGGGACAGACCTACGAGCAGTACTTC. The rearrangement joins TRBV9 to TRBJ2-7; 7 nucleotides match TRBD1. The trim removed 4 bases at V and 2 bases at J, leaving 3 bases unmatched. Germline lookup yields CDR1 SGDLS and CDR2 YYNGEE. The CDR3 covers 13 residues.

The V gene is TRBV5-6, the J gene TRBJ1-5; 8 bases fit TRBD1. The CDR3 spans 14 residues. V trimming: 3 bases; J trimming: 7 bases; junction bases outside the gene matches: 6. Germline values: CDR1 SGHDT, CDR2 YYEEEE. This CDR3 is CASSSGTGSQPQHF. For the CDR3, the DNA is TGTGCCAGCAGCTCCGGGACAGGAAGCCAGCCCCAGCATTTT.

The CDR3 region is CASSFLLLGGQETQYF. The CDR3 nucleotides are TGTGCCAGCAGCTTTCTGCTACTGGGGGGCCAAGAGACCCAGTACTTC. The rearrangement uses TRBV5-6 and TRBJ2-5, with a tentative D call TRBD2 (6 bases). V was trimmed by 2 bases and J by 1 base, leaving 15 bases between them. Germline CDR1 reads SGHDT; CDR2 reads YYEEEE. The CDR3 contains 16 residues.

As to this clone: Additional DNA sequences in this sample encode the identical CDR3. The gene calls are TRBV4-2 and TRBJ1-5; no definite D call. The CDR3 extends over 15 amino acids. V was shortened by 1 base and J by 2 bases, with 9 bases between the two germline ends. Germline V gene lookup returns CDR1 LGHNA and CDR2 YNFKEQ. The CDR3 loop reads CASSQGRGGNQPQHF. The CDR3 nucleotides read TGTGCCAGCAGCCAAGGGAGAGGCGGCAATCAGCCCCAGCATTTT.

This chain links TRBV11-3 with TRBJ1-2, with D perhaps TRBD1 (5 bases). This CDR3 comprises 15 residues. In germline, CDR1 is SGHNT, CDR2 YENEEA. Trimming took 7 bases from V and 0 from J, leaving 15 bases between them. Here the CDR3 reads CASTPRGTANYGYTF. Written as DNA, the CDR3 is TGTGCCAGCACCCCGCGGGGGACTGCTAACTATGGCTACACCTTC.

This chain joins TRBV27 and TRBJ2-7; 8 bases fit TRBD2. The CDR3 is made up of 13 amino acids. Germline values: CDR1 MNHEY, CDR2 SMNVEV (reference sequence). Trimming removed 5 bases from V and 5 bases from J; junction bases left unmatched: 5. CDR3 nucleotide sequence: TGTGCCAGCAGTAAGCGGGAGCTGAACGAGCAGTACTTC. Translated: CASSKRELNEQYF.

This chain connects TRBV27 to TRBJ1-6; tentatively, D is TRBD1 (6 bases). Germline CDR1 is MNHEY and CDR2 is SMNVEV (reference sequence). The CDR3 sequence is 15 residues long. Trimming cost V 5 bases and J 5 bases, with 13 bases left between them. The CDR3 region is CASSLDSLNNSPLHF. The CDR3 nucleotides are TGTGCCAGCAGTCTGGACAGCCTCAATAATTCACCCCTCCACTTT.

This clone was seen only once. The DNA for the CDR3 is TGTGCCAGCAGCCCGGCTCCGACAGAAAAACTGTTTTTT. Protein sequence: CASSPAPTEKLFF. V gene TRBV5-4 combines with J gene TRBJ1-4, with unresolved D. Germline V gene data show CDR1 as SGHNT and CDR2 as YYREEE (reference sequence). This CDR3 contains 13 residues. Trimming cost V 4 bases and J 8 bases, with 12 bases left between them.

This clone was seen a few times. The rearrangement uses TRBV5-7 and TRBJ2-2, with D uncertain. TRBV5-7 is flagged as an ORF with uncertain function. CDR3 size: 13 residues. The germline V and J ends were trimmed by 7 bases and 6 bases, with 13 bases remaining between them. Here the CDR3 DNA reads TGTGCCAGCTTTGCCATTGGCTCCGGGGAGCTGTTTTTT. Translation gives CASFAIGSGELFF.

This chain links TRBV7-9 with TRBJ2-7, with TRBD2 matching over 9 bases. CDR1 SEHNR and CDR2 FQNEAQ come from the germline V gene (reference sequence). CDR3 size: 14 residues. The trim removed 6 bases at V and 4 bases at J, leaving 7 bases unmatched. The CDR3 DNA reads as TGTGCCAGCAGTGAGACTAGCGGAGATTACGAGCAGTACTTC. Its translation is CASSETSGDYEQYF.

The chain carries TRBV7-2 and TRBJ2-1; maybe TRBD2 (5 bases). V lost 5 bases and J lost 11, with 10 bases in between. Germline loops: CDR1 SGHTA, CDR2 FQGNSA. The CDR3 is 11 amino acids. CDR3 coding DNA: TGTGCCAGCAGCCCTGGACTGAAGCAGTTCTTC. Translation: CASSPGLKQFF.

The table lists this clone with a count of one. V is TRBV7-9 and J is TRBJ1-1; 7 bases map to TRBD1. This CDR3 is built from 16 residues. V was pared by 0 bases and J by 5 bases, with 9 bases of the junction left unmatched. CDR1 SEHNR and CDR2 FQNEAQ come from the germline V gene (reference sequence). The CDR3: CASSLALAGGRTEAFF. CDR3 nucleotides: TGTGCCAGCAGCTTAGCCTTGGCAGGGGGAAGAACTGAAGCTTTCTTT.

A few counts support this clone. The V call is TRBV27, the J call TRBJ2-5; tentatively, D is TRBD1 (6 bases). Trimming shortened V by 5 bases and J by 4 bases, and 14 bases separated the two germline ends. The CDR3 runs to 14 residues. Germline CDR1 and CDR2: MNHEY and SMNVEV (reference sequence). The CDR3 loop is CASSPLDRRETQYF. CDR3 DNA sequence: TGTGCCAGCAGTCCCCTCGACAGGAGAGAGACCCAGTACTTC.

This clone was detected only a few times. V and J are TRBV19 and TRBJ1-4; D may be TRBD1 (6 bases). The CDR3 covers 11 residues. Germline CDR1 and CDR2: LNHDA and SQIVND (reference sequence). Trimming shortened V by 10 bases and J by 7 bases, and 10 bases separated the two germline ends. The CDR3 loop reads CATQGFEKLFF. The CDR3 region has the DNA TGTGCCACACAGGGCTTTGAAAAACTGTTTTTT.

The rearrangement links TRBV5-1 to TRBJ1-5; 7 bases match TRBD1. The CDR3 runs to 15 residues. V lost 4 bases and J lost 5; bases outside the gene matches: 9. CDR1 and CDR2 (germline): SGHRS, YFSETQ. The CDR3 DNA follows: TGCGCCAGCAGCCCGACAGGGCGGGAACATCAGCCCCAGCATTTT. The encoded protein is CASSPTGREHQPQHF.

The chain employs TRBV27 and TRBJ2-1; D ambiguous. V shed 3 bases and J shed 10 bases, with 7 bases lying between them. CDR3 length: 11 amino acids. CDR1 and CDR2 (germline): MNHEY, SMNVEV (reference sequence). This CDR3 reads CASSFAEEQFF. The DNA for the CDR3 is TGTGCCAGCAGTTTCGCGGAAGAGCAGTTCTTC.

This chain uses TRBV9 with TRBJ1-1; weak D call: TRBD1 (5 bases). There are 15 residues in the CDR3. The ends were cut back, 0 bases at V and 0 bases at J, with 9 bases in the middle. Germline V CDR1 and CDR2: SGDLS, YYNGEE. CDR3 region: CASSVGNRLNTEAFF. The DNA for the CDR3 is TGTGCCAGCAGCGTAGGTAACAGGCTGAACACTGAAGCTTTCTTT. Variable domain in full (rest from reference TRBV9 and TRBJ1-1): DSGVTQTPKHLITATGQRVTLRCSPRSGDLSVYWYQQSLDQGLQFLIQYYNGEERAKGNILERFSAQQFPDLHSELNLSSLELGDSALYFCASSVGNRLNTEAFFGQGTRLTVV.

This chain connects TRBV5-6 to TRBJ1-1, with D unclear. The V end was cut by 0 bases, the J end by 0 bases, with 6 bases between. CDR1 and CDR2 from the germline V gene are SGHDT and YYEEEE. This CDR3 has 14 amino acids. As DNA, the CDR3 is TGTGCCAGCAGCTTGGGGCCCCTGAACACTGAAGCTTTCTTT. This encodes CASSLGPLNTEAFF.

V gene TRBV11-3 combines with J gene TRBJ2-7; 14 positions agree with TRBD2. Germline V CDR1 and CDR2: SGHNT, YENEEA. The CDR3 runs 18 residues. After removal of 4 bases from V and 3 bases from J, the junction contained 11 bases not matched to a gene. CDR3 amino acids: CASSSGLAGESGDYEQYF. The CDR3 DNA sequence: TGTGCCAGCAGCTCGGGACTAGCGGGAGAGTCTGGGGACTACGAGCAGTACTTC.

The rearrangement uses TRBV6-5 and TRBJ1-2; D is unresolved. The ends were cut back, 10 bases at V and 1 base at J, with 10 bases in the middle. Germline V CDR1 and CDR2: MNHEY, SVGAGI. CDR3 length: 12 amino acids. DNA of the CDR3: TGTGCCACCAAAGCGAATAACTATGGCTACACCTTC. As protein: CATKANNYGYTF.

The chain combines TRBV5-1 with TRBJ2-7, with 7 bases fitting TRBD2. V dropped 4 bases and J dropped 3; count of bases not matched to a gene: 4. This CDR3 is built from 13 residues. The germline V gene encodes CDR1 SGHRS and CDR2 YFSETQ. The CDR3 DNA is TGCGCCAGCAGCCACGGGACTAACTACGAGCAGTACTTC. It encodes CASSHGTNYEQYF.

The chain links TRBV19 to TRBJ1-5, with 7 nucleotides matching TRBD1. The CDR3 is made up of 14 amino acids. CDR1 is LNHDA, CDR2 SQIVND, per germline (reference sequence). V lost 2 bases, J lost 5 bases, and 3 bases stayed unmatched. CDR3 sequence: CASSIWTGDQPQHF. The CDR3 DNA reads TGTGCCAGTAGTATATGGACAGGAGATCAGCCCCAGCATTTT. Variable domain in full (rest from reference TRBV19 and TRBJ1-5): DGGITQSPKYLFRKEGQNVTLSCEQNLNHDAMYWYRQDPGQGLRLIYYSQIVNDFQKGDIAEGYSVSREKKESFPLTVTSAQKNPTAFYLCASSIWTGDQPQHFGDGTRLSIL.

The gene calls are TRBV30 and TRBJ1-5, with a tentative D call TRBD1 (5 bases). Germline assignment: CDR1 GTSNPN and CDR2 SVGIG (reference sequence). Trimming pared 0 bases from V and 7 bases from J, leaving 10 bases between. There are 13 residues in the CDR3. The CDR3 loop reads CAWSVQGGQPQHF. The CDR3 DNA reads TGTGCCTGGAGTGTTCAGGGAGGCCAGCCCCAGCATTTT. The full variable domain, rest sourced from reference TRBV30 and TRBJ1-5, is SQTIHQWPATLVQPVGSPLSLECTVEGTSNPNLYWYRQAAGRGLQLLFYSVGIGQISSEVPQNLSASRPQDRQFILSSKKLLLSDSGFYLCAWSVQGGQPQHFGDGTRLSIL.

This clone was counted between two and nine times. The chain has TRBV5-6 and TRBJ2-2, with 8 bases lining up with TRBD1. This CDR3 has 15 residues. V shed 4 bases and J 6 bases; nucleotides not matched to a gene: 8. Looked up from germline, CDR1 is SGHDT and CDR2 is YYEEEE. CDR3 amino acids: CASSTGQGPAGELFF. The CDR3 coding sequence is TGTGCCAGCAGCACTGGACAGGGCCCGGCCGGGGAGCTGTTTTTT.

The rearrangement uses TRBV11-3 and TRBJ2-7, with 7 positions matching TRBD2. The CDR3 contains 14 residues. Unmatched junction bases numbered 9, after V lost 3 bases and J lost 7 bases. Germline CDR1 is SGHNT and CDR2 is YENEEA. CDR3 DNA sequence: TGTGCCAGCAGCTTGGGAGGGGAGACAAAGGAGCAGTACTTC. It is translated as CASSLGGETKEQYF. Variable domain in full (rest from reference TRBV11-3 and TRBJ2-7): EAGVVQSPRYKIIEKKQPVAFWCNPISGHNTLYWYLQNLGQGPELLIRYENEEAVDDSQLPKDRFSAERLKGVDSTLKIQPAELGDSAVYLCASSLGGETKEQYFGPGTRLTVT.

The gene calls are TRBV19 and TRBJ2-6; 7 bases agree with TRBD1. The CDR3 extends over 17 amino acids. Germline V gives CDR1 LNHDA, CDR2 SQIVND (reference sequence). The trim removed 1 base at V and 0 bases at J, leaving 3 bases unmatched. CDR3 in DNA: TGTGCCAGTAGTATAGTGGCAGGGGGCTCTGGGGCCAACGTCCTGACTTTC. Translated: CASSIVAGGSGANVLTF.

The V call is TRBV5-1, the J call TRBJ2-5; 7 bases are shared with TRBD2. Losses at the gene ends were 5 bases for V and 0 bases for J; bases not matched to a gene: 1. Germline loops: CDR1 SGHRS, CDR2 YFSETQ. The CDR3 extends over 13 amino acids. The CDR3 loop reads CASRGGNQETQYF. The CDR3 DNA sequence: TGCGCCAGCAGGGGAGGGAACCAAGAGACCCAGTACTTC.